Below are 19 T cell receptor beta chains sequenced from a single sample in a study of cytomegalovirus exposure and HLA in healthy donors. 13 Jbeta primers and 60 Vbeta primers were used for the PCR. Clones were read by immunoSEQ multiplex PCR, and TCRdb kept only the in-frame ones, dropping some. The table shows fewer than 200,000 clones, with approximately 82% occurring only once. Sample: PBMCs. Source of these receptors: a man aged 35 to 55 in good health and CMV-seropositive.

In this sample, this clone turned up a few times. The CDR3 here is CASRPGINSGNTIYF. The CDR3 DNA sequence: TGCGCCAGTAGGCCGGGGATAAACTCTGGAAACACCATATATTTT. This chain connects TRBV5-1 to TRBJ1-3; D call uncertain. This CDR3 spans 15 amino acids. Germline V gene lookup returns CDR1 SGHRS and CDR2 YFSETQ. Trimming stripped 8 bases from V and 0 bases from J, with 15 bases between.

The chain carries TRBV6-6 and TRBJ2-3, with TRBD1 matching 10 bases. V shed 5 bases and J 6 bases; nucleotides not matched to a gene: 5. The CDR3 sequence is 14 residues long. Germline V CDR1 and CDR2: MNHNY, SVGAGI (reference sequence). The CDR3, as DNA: TGTGCCAGCAGTAGGGACAGGGGAAGCGATACGCAGTATTTT. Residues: CASSRDRGSDTQYF.

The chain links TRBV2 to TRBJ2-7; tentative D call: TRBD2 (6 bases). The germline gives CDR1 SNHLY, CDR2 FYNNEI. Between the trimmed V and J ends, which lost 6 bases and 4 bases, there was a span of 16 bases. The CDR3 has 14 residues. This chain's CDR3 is CASSPGRRGYEQYF. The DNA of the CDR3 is TGTGCCAGCAGCCCAGGGAGGAGAGGATACGAGCAGTACTTC. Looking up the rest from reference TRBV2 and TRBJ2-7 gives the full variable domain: EPEVTQTPSHQVTQMGQEVILRCVPISNHLYFYWYRQILGQKVEFLVSFYNNEISEKSEIFDDQFSVERPDGSNFTLKIRSTKLEDSAMYFCASSPGRRGYEQYFGPGTRLTVT.

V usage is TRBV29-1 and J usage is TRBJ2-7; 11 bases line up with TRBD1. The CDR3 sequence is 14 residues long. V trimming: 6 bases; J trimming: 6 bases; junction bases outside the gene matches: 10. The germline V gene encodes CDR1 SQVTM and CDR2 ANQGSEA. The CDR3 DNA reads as TGCAGCGTCGGGAGGACAGGGGGCTCGTTCGAGCAGTACTTC. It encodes CSVGRTGGSFEQYF.

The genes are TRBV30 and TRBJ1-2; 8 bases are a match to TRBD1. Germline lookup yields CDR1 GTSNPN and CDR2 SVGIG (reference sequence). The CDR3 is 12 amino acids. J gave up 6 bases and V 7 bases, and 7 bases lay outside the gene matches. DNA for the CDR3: TGTGCCTTCAGGCAGGGGGCCGATGGCTACACCTTC. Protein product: CAFRQGADGYTF.

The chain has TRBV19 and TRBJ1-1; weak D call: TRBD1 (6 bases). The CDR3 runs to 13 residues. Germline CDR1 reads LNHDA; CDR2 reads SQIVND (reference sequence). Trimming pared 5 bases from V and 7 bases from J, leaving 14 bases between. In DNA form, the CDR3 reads TGTGCCAGTAGTGCACAGGGAGGGGGTGAAGCTTTCTTT. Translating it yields CASSAQGGGEAFF. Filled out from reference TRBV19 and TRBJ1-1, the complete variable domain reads DGGITQSPKYLFRKEGQNVTLSCEQNLNHDAMYWYRQDPGQGLRLIYYSQIVNDFQKGDIAEGYSVSREKKESFPLTVTSAQKNPTAFYLCASSAQGGGEAFFGQGTRLTVV.

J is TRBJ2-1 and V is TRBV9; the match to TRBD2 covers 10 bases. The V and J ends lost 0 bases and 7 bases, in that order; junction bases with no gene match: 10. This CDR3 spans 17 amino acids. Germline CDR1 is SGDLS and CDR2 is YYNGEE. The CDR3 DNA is TGTGCCAGCAGCGTAGGGCTAGCGGGAGTAGCGGGTAATGAGCAGTTCTTC. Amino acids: CASSVGLAGVAGNEQFF. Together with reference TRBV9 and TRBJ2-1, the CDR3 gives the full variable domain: DSGVTQTPKHLITATGQRVTLRCSPRSGDLSVYWYQQSLDQGLQFLIQYYNGEERAKGNILERFSAQQFPDLHSELNLSSLELGDSALYFCASSVGLAGVAGNEQFFGPGTRLTVL.

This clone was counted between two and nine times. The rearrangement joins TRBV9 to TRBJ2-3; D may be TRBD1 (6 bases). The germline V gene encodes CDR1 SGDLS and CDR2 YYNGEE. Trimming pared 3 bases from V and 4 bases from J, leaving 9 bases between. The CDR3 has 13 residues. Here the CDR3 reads CASSDPGADTQYF. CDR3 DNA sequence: TGTGCCAGCAGCGACCCAGGGGCAGATACGCAGTATTTT.

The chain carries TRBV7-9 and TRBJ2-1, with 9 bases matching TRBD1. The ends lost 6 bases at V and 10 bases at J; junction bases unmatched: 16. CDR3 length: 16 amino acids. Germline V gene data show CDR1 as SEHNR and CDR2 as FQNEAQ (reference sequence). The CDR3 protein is CASRPAGTGNFGEQFF. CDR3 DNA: TGTGCCAGCAGGCCCGCCGGGACAGGGAATTTTGGGGAGCAGTTCTTC. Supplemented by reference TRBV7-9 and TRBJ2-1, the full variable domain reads DTGVSQNPRHKITKRGQNVTFRCDPISEHNRLYWYRQTLGQGPEFLTYFQNEAQLEKSRLLSDRFSAERPKGSFSTLEIQRTEQGDSAMYLCASRPAGTGNFGEQFFGPGTRLTVL.

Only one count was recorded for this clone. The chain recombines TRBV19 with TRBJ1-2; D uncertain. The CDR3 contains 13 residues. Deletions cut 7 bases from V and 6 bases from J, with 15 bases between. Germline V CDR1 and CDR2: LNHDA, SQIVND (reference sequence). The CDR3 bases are TGTGCCAGTACTTCACGTGGGAGGAATGGCTACACCTTC. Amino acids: CASTSRGRNGYTF. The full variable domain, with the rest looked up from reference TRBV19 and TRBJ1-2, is DGGITQSPKYLFRKEGQNVTLSCEQNLNHDAMYWYRQDPGQGLRLIYYSQIVNDFQKGDIAEGYSVSREKKESFPLTVTSAQKNPTAFYLCASTSRGRNGYTFGSGTRLTVV.

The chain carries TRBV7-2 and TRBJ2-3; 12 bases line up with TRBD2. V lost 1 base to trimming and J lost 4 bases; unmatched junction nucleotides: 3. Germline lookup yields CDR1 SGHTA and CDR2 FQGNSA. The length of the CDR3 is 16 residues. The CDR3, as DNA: TGTGCCAGCAGCTTAGGGCTAGCGGGAGGGCCAGATACGCAGTATTTT. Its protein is CASSLGLAGGPDTQYF.

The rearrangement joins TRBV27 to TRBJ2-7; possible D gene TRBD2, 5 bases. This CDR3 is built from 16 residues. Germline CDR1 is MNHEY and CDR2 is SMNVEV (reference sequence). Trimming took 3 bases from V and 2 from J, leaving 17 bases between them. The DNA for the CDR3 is TGTGCCAGCAGTTTTCAACCAGCGGACCATCCCTACGAGCAGTACTTC. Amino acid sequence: CASSFQPADHPYEQYF.

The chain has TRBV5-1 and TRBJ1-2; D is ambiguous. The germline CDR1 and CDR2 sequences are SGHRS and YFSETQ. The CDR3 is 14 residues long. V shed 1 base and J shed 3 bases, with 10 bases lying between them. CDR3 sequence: CASSLLRQDYGYTF. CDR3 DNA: TGCGCCAGCAGCTTGTTACGACAAGACTATGGCTACACCTTC. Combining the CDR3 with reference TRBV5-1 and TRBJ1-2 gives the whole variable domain KAGVTQTPRYLIKTRGQQVTLSCSPISGHRSVSWYQQTPGQGLQFLFEYFSETQRNKGNFPGRFSGRQFSNSRSEMNVSTLELGDSALYLCASSLLRQDYGYTFGSGTRLTVV.

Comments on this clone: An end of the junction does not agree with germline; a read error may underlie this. The CDR3 loop is CASRLDPGTATSDF. The CDR3 DNA sequence: TGCGCCAGCAGGTTAGACCCCGGGACAGCCACATCGGACTTC. The chain employs TRBV5-1 and TRBJ2-7, with 7 bases aligning to TRBD1. The germline gives CDR1 SGHRS, CDR2 YFSETQ. The CDR3 totals 14 residues.

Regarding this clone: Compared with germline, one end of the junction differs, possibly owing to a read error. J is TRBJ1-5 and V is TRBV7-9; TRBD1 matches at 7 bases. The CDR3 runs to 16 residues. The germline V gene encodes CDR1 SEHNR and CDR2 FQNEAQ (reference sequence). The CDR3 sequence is CSSSLGGRAPDQPQHF. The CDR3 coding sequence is TGTTCCAGCAGCTTAGGGGGCAGGGCTCCGGACCAGCCCCAGCATTTT.

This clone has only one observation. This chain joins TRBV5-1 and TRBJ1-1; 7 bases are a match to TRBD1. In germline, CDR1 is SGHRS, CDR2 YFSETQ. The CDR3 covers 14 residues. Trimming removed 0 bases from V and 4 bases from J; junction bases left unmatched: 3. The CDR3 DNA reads TGCGCCAGCAGCTTGGCCCAGGGGGGCACTGAAGCTTTCTTT. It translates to CASSLAQGGTEAFF.

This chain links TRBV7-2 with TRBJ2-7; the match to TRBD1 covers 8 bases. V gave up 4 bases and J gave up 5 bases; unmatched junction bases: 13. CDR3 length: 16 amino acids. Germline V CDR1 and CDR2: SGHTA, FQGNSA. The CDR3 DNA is TGTGCCAGCAGCTACTCCCCCGGGACAGGTGGCAACGAGCAGTACTTC. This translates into CASSYSPGTGGNEQYF.

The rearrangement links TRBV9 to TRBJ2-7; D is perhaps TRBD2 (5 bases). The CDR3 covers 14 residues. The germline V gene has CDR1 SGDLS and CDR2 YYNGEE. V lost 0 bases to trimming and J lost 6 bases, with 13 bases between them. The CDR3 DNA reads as TGTGCCAGCAGCGTAGCTGTTAGCGTCGGCGAGCAGTACTTC. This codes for CASSVAVSVGEQYF.

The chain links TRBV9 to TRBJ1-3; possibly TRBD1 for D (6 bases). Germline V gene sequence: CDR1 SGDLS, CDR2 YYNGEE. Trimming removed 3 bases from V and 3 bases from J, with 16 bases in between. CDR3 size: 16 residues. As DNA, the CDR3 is TGTGCCAGCAGCGGAAGCGGGGGGGCTGGTGGAAACACCATATATTTT. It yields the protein CASSGSGGAGGNTIYF.